Listed below are T cell receptor beta chains from one sample, sequenced in a study of blood T cell repertoires in COVID-19. Some clones are missing from TCRdb's copy, which holds only in-frame ones; the method was immunoSEQ multiplex PCR. The sample shows approximately 210,000 clones, about 83% of them seen only once. Sequencing used peripheral blood. Source of these receptors: a woman between 50 and 59 years old with acute or convalescent COVID-19. Both conserved end residues are part of each CDR3. The D gene is left open where the match is weak. Expanded clones are given a class, and other clones once, few, many or no size at all.

V	D	J	size	CDR3	DNA
TRBV7-2	TRBD1	TRBJ1-5	.	CASSLASRQGEQPQHF	TGTGCCAGCAGCTTAGCTTCTAGACAGGGAGAACAGCCCCAGCATTTT
TRBV6-2/TRBV6-3	TRBD2	TRBJ2-7	.	CASSYLAGSSGRVSSYEQYF	TGTGCCAGCAGTTACCTTGCCGGGAGTAGCGGGAGAGTCAGTTCCTACGAGCAGTACTTC
TRBV7-3	.	TRBJ2-1	.	CASSLLERTDEQFF	TGTGCCAGCAGCTTATTGGAGCGGACGGATGAGCAGTTCTTC
TRBV25-1	.	TRBJ2-5	.	CASSRRGETQYF	TGTGCCAGCAGCCGTCGGGGGGAGACCCAGTACTTC
TRBV24-1	TRBD1	TRBJ1-2	.	CATSAQTATGTGPFNYGYTF	TGTGCCACCAGTGCCCAAACCGCAACCGGGACAGGGCCTTTTAACTATGGCTACACCTTC
TRBV3-1/TRBV3-2	.	TRBJ1-1	.	CASSQLGAGNTEAFF	TGTGCCAGCAGCCAACTGGGGGCCGGGAACACTGAAGCTTTCTTT
TRBV12-5	TRBD1	TRBJ2-1	few	CASGSGSPGQGGHYEQFF	TGTGCTAGTGGTTCTGGCTCCCCTGGACAGGGAGGCCATTATGAGCAGTTCTTC
TRBV15	TRBD2	TRBJ2-1	.	CATSSSGLAAYNEQFF	TGTGCCACCAGCTCCTCGGGACTAGCGGCCTACAATGAGCAGTTCTTC
TRBV28	.	TRBJ1-2	few	CASSFSSRSYTF	TGTGCCAGCAGTTTCTCGTCCCGTAGCTACACCTTC
TRBV3-1/TRBV3-2	TRBD1	TRBJ1-6	.	CASSQSGQGGSPLHF	TGTGCCAGCAGCCAATCGGGACAGGGGGGTTCACCCCTCCACTTT
TRBV7-8	.	TRBJ1-3	.	CASEGGGFGNTIYF	TGTGCCAGCGAGGGGGGGGGTTTTGGAAACACCATATATTTT
TRBV19	TRBD1	TRBJ2-5	.	CASSILGTGGETQYF	TGTGCCAGTAGTATCCTCGGGACAGGGGGAGAGACCCAGTACTTC
TRBV6-5	TRBD2	TRBJ2-7	.	CASRGSGGYEQYF	TGTGCCAGCAGGGGTTCGGGAGGCTACGAGCAGTACTTC
TRBV28	TRBD1	TRBJ1-5	.	CASSLRDRVTQPQHF	TGTGCCAGCAGTCTCCGGGACAGGGTGACTCAGCCCCAGCATTTT
TRBV15	.	TRBJ1-5	.	CATSRDKGEGNQPQHF	TGTGCCACCAGCAGAGATAAGGGGGAAGGCAATCAGCCCCAGCATTTT
TRBV19	.	TRBJ1-1	few	CASMRRANTEAFF	TGTGCCAGTATGCGGCGAGCGAACACTGAAGCTTTCTTT
TRBV4-2	TRBD2	TRBJ2-3	.	CASSQDTSGRLLDTQYF	TGTGCCAGCAGCCAAGATACTAGCGGGAGATTACTGGATACGCAGTATTTT